Below are 7 T cell receptor beta chains sequenced from a single sample in a study of fetal regulatory T cell absence and autoimmunity. The repertoire was sequenced with immunoSEQ multiplex PCR; TCRdb's copy has only in-frame clones and lacks some. The sample has 46,000 or so clones, roughly 83% seen once. The sequencing input was cord blood. The receptor set was obtained from a newborn boy with IPEX syndrome.

The chain links TRBV5-1 to TRBJ1-1; D is undetermined. This CDR3 is built from 13 residues. Germline CDR1 is SGHRS and CDR2 is YFSETQ. V was trimmed by 2 bases and J by 6 bases, leaving 11 bases between them. CDR3 in amino acids: CASSFRKDAEAFF. CDR3 DNA: TGCGCCAGCAGCTTCCGGAAGGACGCTGAAGCTTTCTTT.

The chain recombines TRBV6-6 with TRBJ2-7, with 7 bases lining up with TRBD1. Germline loops: CDR1 MNHNY, CDR2 SVGAGI (reference sequence). V lost 4 bases, J lost 1 base, and 7 bases stayed unmatched. The CDR3 is 15 amino acids. The CDR3 sequence is CASSFTGTVSYEQYF. The DNA for the CDR3 is TGTGCCAGCAGTTTCACCGGGACAGTGTCCTACGAGCAGTACTTC.

A word on this clone: Other nucleotide sequences from this sample produce the same CDR3. The chain links TRBV18 to TRBJ2-3, with 9 bases lining up with TRBD2. CDR3 length equals 14 residues. Germline assignment: CDR1 KGHSH and CDR2 LQKENI. The ends lost 2 bases at V and 3 bases at J; junction bases unmatched: 0. CDR3 nucleotide sequence: TGTGCCAGCTCACCAGCGGGAGGGACAGATACGCAGTATTTT. Its protein product is CASSPAGGTDTQYF.

The chain combines TRBV18 with TRBJ2-3; no firm D call. The CDR3 has 12 amino acids. CDR1 is KGHSH and CDR2 is LQKENI in the germline V gene. Trimming shortened V by 2 bases and J by 3 bases, and 3 bases separated the two germline ends. The CDR3 here is CASSPGTDTQYF. The CDR3 nucleotides are TGTGCCAGCTCACCAGGGACAGATACGCAGTATTTT.

The J gene is TRBJ2-1, the V gene TRBV29-1; D is ambiguous. The CDR3 is made up of 10 amino acids. V lost 3 bases to trimming and J lost 7 bases, with 4 bases between them. Germline-derived CDR1 and CDR2 are SQVTM and ANQGSEA. The CDR3 DNA is TGCAGCGTTGACAGGAATGAGCAGTTCTTC. Translation gives CSVDRNEQFF.

The gene calls are TRBV5-4 and TRBJ1-2, with D possibly matching TRBD1 (6 bases). The length of the CDR3 is 15 residues. Germline CDR1 is SGHNT and CDR2 is YYREEE (reference sequence). V lost 0 bases, J lost 4 bases, and 13 bases lay in between. CDR3 region: CASSLGGGLVYGYTF. The CDR3 region has the DNA TGTGCCAGCAGCTTGGGAGGGGGACTGGTCTATGGCTACACCTTC.

The chain employs TRBV11-2 and TRBJ2-3; 8 bases match TRBD1. This CDR3 is 15 amino acids long. Germline trimming cut 5 bases from V and 2 bases from J; bases unmatched to any gene: 6. Germline CDR1 and CDR2: SGHAT and FQNNGV. The CDR3 nucleotides read TGTGCCAGCAGCATCGGACAGGGCGCCACAGATACGCAGTATTTT. This codes for CASSIGQGATDTQYF.